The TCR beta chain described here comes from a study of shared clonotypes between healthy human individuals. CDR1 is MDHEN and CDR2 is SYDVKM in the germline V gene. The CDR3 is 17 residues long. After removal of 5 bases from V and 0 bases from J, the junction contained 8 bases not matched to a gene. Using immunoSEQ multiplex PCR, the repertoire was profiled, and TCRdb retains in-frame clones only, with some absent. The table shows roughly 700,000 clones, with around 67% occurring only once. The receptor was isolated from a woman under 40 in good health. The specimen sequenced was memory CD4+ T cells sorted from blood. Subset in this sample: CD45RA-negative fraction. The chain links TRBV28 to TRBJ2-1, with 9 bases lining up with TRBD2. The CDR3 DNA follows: TGTGCCAGCAGTAGCCTCCGTAGCGGGGGCTCCTACAATGAGCAGTTCTTC. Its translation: CASSSLRSGGSYNEQFF.